These 24 T cell receptor beta chains originate from one sample sequenced in a study of blood T cell repertoires in COVID-19 (dated by TCRdb to 2020 to 2022). Libraries were prepared through the immunoSEQ multiplex PCR assay. Entries here come from immuneACCESS through TCRdb and include only in-frame sequences with V and J called. Some clones fail to appear in such tables; in the studies checked, an unresolved V gene covers under half of the shortfall, and the cause of the remainder is unknown. For this sample there are fewer than 150,000 clones; almost 85% appear just once. In total, the top ten clones hold roughly 13% of the sample. The specimen sequenced was peripheral blood. These TCRs come from a human donor in a cohort sampled during active COVID-19.

CDR3 nucleotides: TGTGCCAGCAGCCCTAACCAGGATATCTATGGCTACACCTTC. It codes for CASSPNQDIYGYTF. The chain employs TRBV6-6 and TRBJ1-2; D gene uncertain. The CDR3 has 14 amino acids. The V end was cut by 6 bases, the J end by 4 bases, with 15 bases between. Germline V CDR1 and CDR2: MNHNY, SVGAGI (reference sequence).

The V gene is TRBV7-6, the J gene TRBJ1-1; 7 nucleotides match TRBD1. CDR3 length: 12 residues. Germline V CDR1 and CDR2: SGHVS, FNYEAQ. The V segment lost 4 bases and the J segment 9 bases; nucleotides outside the gene matches: 5. The CDR3 spells CASSSDRVKAFF. CDR3 sequence (DNA): TGTGCCAGCAGCTCAGACAGGGTTAAAGCTTTCTTT.

This sequence joins TRBV10-3 and TRBJ1-2, with D tentatively TRBD1 (5 bases). The germline V gene has CDR1 ENHRY and CDR2 SYGVKD. Trimming took 11 bases from V and 3 from J, leaving 16 bases between them. The CDR3 loop spans 13 amino acids. DNA of the CDR3: TGTGCCGCCAGGGTGGGGCTTGACTATGGCTACACCTTC. Translation gives CAARVGLDYGYTF.

The chain joins TRBV7-8 to TRBJ2-3, with a weak D call TRBD2 (6 bases). V lost 1 base, J lost 0 bases, and 14 bases lay in between. The CDR3 extends over 17 amino acids. The germline V gene has CDR1 SGHVS and CDR2 FQNEAQ. The CDR3 spells CASSLGGWGVSTDTQYF. The CDR3 DNA reads as TGTGCCAGCAGCTTAGGGGGTTGGGGGGTGAGCACAGATACGCAGTATTTT.

The chain links TRBV7-2 to TRBJ1-2; D call uncertain. Trimming pared 5 bases from V and 0 bases from J, leaving 10 bases between. The length of the CDR3 is 14 residues. Germline CDR1 reads SGHTA; CDR2 reads FQGNSA. The CDR3 sequence is CASSPSRANYGYTF. The CDR3 DNA reads TGTGCCAGCAGCCCCTCAAGAGCTAACTATGGCTACACCTTC. Filled out from reference TRBV7-2 and TRBJ1-2, the complete variable domain reads GAGVSQSPSNKVTEKGKDVELRCDPISGHTALYWYRQSLGQGLEFLIYFQGNSAPDKSGLPSDRFSAERTGGSVSTLTIQRTQQEDSAVYLCASSPSRANYGYTFGSGTRLTVV.

The V gene is TRBV6-6, the J gene TRBJ2-7; possible D gene TRBD1, 5 bases. CDR3 size: 14 residues. Germline V lookup: CDR1 MNHNY, CDR2 SVGAGI (reference sequence). V lost 2 bases and J lost 3, with 11 bases in between. For the CDR3, the DNA is TGTGCCAGCAGTTACCTAGACAGAGACTACGAGCAGTACTTC. It yields the protein CASSYLDRDYEQYF.

This chain connects TRBV24-1 to TRBJ2-1; D remains ambiguous. V gave up 2 bases and J gave up 7 bases, with 11 bases separating them. Germline V lookup: CDR1 KGHDR, CDR2 SFDVKD. This CDR3 has 14 residues. The CDR3 region is CATSDSPSQNEQFF. The CDR3 nucleotides read TGTGCCACCAGTGATTCCCCCTCGCAGAATGAGCAGTTCTTC.

The V and J genes are TRBV7-8 and TRBJ1-2; no reliable D call. V lost 3 bases and J 2 bases, leaving 10 bases between the germline ends. CDR3 length equals 14 residues. CDR1 is SGHVS, CDR2 FQNEAQ, per germline. This chain's CDR3 is CASSFLQINYGYTF. DNA of the CDR3: TGTGCCAGCAGCTTCTTACAGATCAACTATGGCTACACCTTC.

J is TRBJ2-3 and V is TRBV3-1 (or the pseudogene TRBV3-2); TRBD2 is a possible D gene (6 bases). The CDR3 consists of 16 residues. From germline, CDR1 is LGHDT and CDR2 YNNKEL (reference sequence). V was pared by 6 bases and J by 1 base, with 17 bases between. CDR3 DNA sequence: TGTGCCAGCAGTCACACCCGGGGGAGAGGCACAGATACGCAGTATTTT. Protein sequence: CASSHTRGRGTDTQYF.

This chain joins TRBV7-9 and TRBJ2-1, with D possibly being TRBD1 (5 bases). CDR1 is SEHNR and CDR2 is FQNEAQ in the germline V gene (reference sequence). This CDR3 spans 16 amino acids. Trimming took off 7 bases at V and 0 bases at J, with 16 bases between the two ends. Here the CDR3 DNA reads TGTGCCAGCACCTTTCAGGGTCCCTTCTCCTACAATGAGCAGTTCTTC. As protein: CASTFQGPFSYNEQFF.

This sequence joins TRBV5-5 and TRBJ1-6, with 7 bases fitting TRBD1. The CDR3 consists of 15 residues. The J segment lost 7 bases and the V segment lost 0 bases, leaving 4 bases of the junction unmatched. Germline V gives CDR1 SGHKS, CDR2 YYEKEE (reference sequence). CDR3: CASSLEGTANSPLHF. In DNA, the CDR3 is TGTGCCAGCAGCTTGGAGGGGACAGCCAATTCACCCCTCCACTTT.

The chain carries TRBV7-3 and TRBJ1-1; D is undetermined. Germline CDR1 is SGHTA and CDR2 is FQGTGA. CDR3 length: 14 residues. Trimming removed 3 bases from V and 5 bases from J, with 13 bases in between. CDR3 protein: CASSLRGGGTEAFF. DNA for the CDR3: TGTGCCAGCAGCTTGCGGGGAGGAGGTACTGAAGCTTTCTTT.

The chain recombines TRBV7-2 with TRBJ2-7, with TRBD1 identical over 9 bases. Germline values: CDR1 SGHTA, CDR2 FQGNSA. This CDR3 is 15 amino acids long. With V trimmed by 5 bases and J by 3 bases, 8 bases remained unmatched. CDR3 amino acids: CASSQTGGRIYEQYF. The CDR3 DNA follows: TGTGCCAGCAGCCAAACAGGGGGCCGAATCTACGAGCAGTACTTC. Complete variable domain (other parts from reference TRBV7-2 and TRBJ2-7): GAGVSQSPSNKVTEKGKDVELRCDPISGHTALYWYRQSLGQGLEFLIYFQGNSAPDKSGLPSDRFSAERTGGSVSTLTIQRTQQEDSAVYLCASSQTGGRIYEQYFGPGTRLTVT.

A single count supports this clone. The chain has TRBV19 and TRBJ1-5; TRBD1 is a possible D gene (5 bases). The CDR3 runs 13 residues. The V gene lost 3 bases and the J gene lost 6 bases, with 9 bases spanning the gap. From germline, CDR1 is LNHDA and CDR2 SQIVND (reference sequence). CDR3 loop: CASSIRVSQPQHF. The CDR3 DNA reads TGTGCCAGTAGTATCAGGGTAAGTCAGCCCCAGCATTTT.

The chain carries TRBV19 and TRBJ2-7; TRBD2 agrees at 10 bases. The CDR3 totals 17 residues. CDR1 is LNHDA and CDR2 is SQIVND in the germline V gene (reference sequence). J gave up 0 bases and V 1 base, and 6 bases lay outside the gene matches. The chain's CDR3 is CASSIGWTSGSSYEQYF. As DNA, the CDR3 is TGTGCCAGTAGTATAGGCTGGACTAGCGGAAGCTCCTACGAGCAGTACTTC. Supplemented by reference TRBV19 and TRBJ2-7, the full variable domain reads DGGITQSPKYLFRKEGQNVTLSCEQNLNHDAMYWYRQDPGQGLRLIYYSQIVNDFQKGDIAEGYSVSREKKESFPLTVTSAQKNPTAFYLCASSIGWTSGSSYEQYFGPGTRLTVT.

The chain links TRBV11-2 to TRBJ2-7; 10 nucleotides match TRBD1. Germline assignment: CDR1 SGHAT and CDR2 FQNNGV. The CDR3 is made up of 14 amino acids. Trimming at V came to 6 bases and at J to 3 bases, leaving 5 bases not matched to a gene. The CDR3 spells CASRLDRGNYEQYF. In DNA, the CDR3 is TGTGCCAGCAGGTTGGACAGGGGGAACTACGAGCAGTACTTC.

The J gene is TRBJ2-7, the V gene TRBV3-1 (or the pseudogene TRBV3-2), with D perhaps matching TRBD1 (6 bases). Trimming left V 1 base short and J 5 bases short, with 12 bases between. CDR1 is LGHDT and CDR2 is YNNKEL in the germline V gene (reference sequence). This CDR3 is 14 amino acids long. The CDR3 coding sequence is TGTGCCAGCAGCCAAGTCAACAGGGCCCACGAGCAGTACTTC. Translation gives CASSQVNRAHEQYF.

This chain links TRBV5-1 with TRBJ2-5; weak D call: TRBD2 (7 bases). CDR3 length: 14 amino acids. The V gene lost 2 bases and the J gene lost 1 base, with 9 bases spanning the gap. The germline CDR1 and CDR2 sequences are SGHRS and YFSETQ. The CDR3 spells CASSFRGGQETQYF. CDR3 bases: TGCGCCAGCAGCTTTAGGGGGGGCCAAGAGACCCAGTACTTC. The full variable domain, its missing parts supplied by reference TRBV5-1 and TRBJ2-5, is KAGVTQTPRYLIKTRGQQVTLSCSPISGHRSVSWYQQTPGQGLQFLFEYFSETQRNKGNFPGRFSGRQFSNSRSEMNVSTLELGDSALYLCASSFRGGQETQYFGPGTRLLVL.

With regard to this clone: In the same sample, other DNA sequences code for this CDR3. The chain employs TRBV6-5 and TRBJ1-3; D may be TRBD1 (6 bases). Trimming shortened V by 2 bases and J by 4 bases, and 9 bases separated the two germline ends. The CDR3 is made up of 14 amino acids. Looked up from germline, CDR1 is MNHEY and CDR2 is SVGAGI. CDR3 sequence reads: CASSYRQGGNTIYF. The DNA for the CDR3 is TGTGCCAGCAGTTACCGGCAGGGGGGAAACACCATATATTTT.

The sample holds a few counts of this clone. The DNA of the CDR3 is TGTGCCATCAGTGCGGTAGGGGTGGACACTGAAGCTTTCTTT. Protein: CAISAVGVDTEAFF. The genes are TRBV10-3 and TRBJ1-1; a weak D match, TRBD1 (5 bases). Germline CDR1 reads ENHRY; CDR2 reads SYGVKD. Trimming cost V 4 bases and J 3 bases, with 12 bases left between them. The CDR3 sequence is 14 residues long.

This chain links TRBV4-2 with TRBJ1-1, with TRBD1 identical over 7 bases. The CDR3 is 16 amino acids. J was trimmed by 1 base and V by 6 bases; bases with no gene match: 11. Germline loops: CDR1 LGHNA, CDR2 YNFKEQ. The CDR3 reads CASRSTTGAGNTEAFF. CDR3 bases: TGTGCCAGCAGATCCACAACAGGGGCAGGGAACACTGAAGCTTTCTTT.

In this sample, this clone turned up a few times. The CDR3 DNA reads TGTGCCAGCAGCCCCATTCGGGGAGGTACCGGGGAGCTGTTTTTT. This gives the protein CASSPIRGGTGELFF. The rearrangement uses TRBV7-9 and TRBJ2-2, with a weak D call TRBD2 (6 bases). There are 15 residues in the CDR3. Trimming took 5 bases from V and 5 from J, leaving 15 bases between them. CDR1 is SEHNR and CDR2 is FQNEAQ in the germline V gene (reference sequence). Using reference TRBV7-9 and TRBJ2-2 for the parts outside the CDR3, the full variable domain is DTGVSQNPRHKITKRGQNVTFRCDPISEHNRLYWYRQTLGQGPEFLTYFQNEAQLEKSRLLSDRFSAERPKGSFSTLEIQRTEQGDSAMYLCASSPIRGGTGELFFGEGSRLTVL.

V and J are TRBV5-1 and TRBJ1-5; D not resolved. Deletions cut 4 bases from V and 1 base from J, with 12 bases between. Germline assignment: CDR1 SGHRS and CDR2 YFSETQ. This CDR3 is built from 15 residues. Written as DNA, the CDR3 is TGCGCCAGCAGCCCCGGGAGCGAGAGCAATCAGCCCCAGCATTTT. Translating gives CASSPGSESNQPQHF.

This chain connects TRBV18 to TRBJ2-7; D unresolved. Trimming cost V 6 bases and J 2 bases, with 11 bases left between them. Germline assignment: CDR1 KGHSH and CDR2 LQKENI. CDR3 size: 13 residues. The CDR3 spells CASSSSAPYEQYF. The DNA of the CDR3 is TGTGCCAGCTCTTCGTCTGCGCCCTACGAGCAGTACTTC.